This T cell receptor beta chain was sequenced in a study of T cells in Graves' hyperthyroidism and ophthalmopathy. V lost 3 bases to trimming and J lost 1 base, with 14 bases between them. CDR1 and CDR2 (germline): SNHLY, FYNNEI. CDR3 length equals 16 residues. Template material for amplifying TCR beta CDR3 regions consisted of RNA transcripts. A set of HTBI primers served as the primers for a first-round RT-PCR of the TCR CDR3. Via MiXCR, TCRdb re-called the multiplex PCR reads, giving one row per CDR3 protein. There are hundreds of thousands of distinct CDR3 sequences in the sample; around 13% occur only once, and 14% lies in the top ten. Graves' hyperthyroidism is called stable when ophthalmopathy does not progress within 18 months. Diagnostic assessment was based on clinical symptoms, serum thyroxine and TRAb, thyroid ultrasound and orbital computed tomography. This clonotype was counted only a few times. The antigen remains unidentified.

Study-wide findings and caveats: Model output signaled ophthalmopathy a median approximately 6.2 months ahead of onset. Blood samples included most of the expanded thyroid clonotypes exceeding 0.001.

This chain connects TRBV2 to TRBJ2-3; D is possibly TRBD2 (5 bases). The sequence came from a woman aged 40-49 years with Graves' hyperthyroidism. Sequences were obtained from blood. As DNA, the CDR3 is TGTGCCAGCAGTGAGGGGAGCCAACGGGGCACAGATACGCAGTATTTT. Translated, it gives CASSEGSQRGTDTQYF.